This TCR beta chain is from a study of T cell repertoires in cytomegalovirus infection. The wider study: It can be stated that public TCR beta signatures indicated CMV infection as well as a matching HLA type. General study results and limits: Carriage of CMV together with the relevant HLA was identifiable through cumulative public TCR beta family frequency. In two of eight donors, the top clonotype was HLA-C-restricted CMV-specific.

A word on this clonotype: Its antigen is unknown.

From the reads, TCRdb called clonotypes with MiXCR, one entry per CDR3 protein. The sample records about 160,000 distinct CDR3 sequences, about 20% being singletons. The CDR3 totals 12 residues. Germline lookup yields CDR1 MDHEN and CDR2 SYDVKM. The V gene lost 5 bases and the J gene lost 5 bases, with 10 bases spanning the gap. The source of this sequence is a human donor in good health (CMV status not recorded). Some clones in this sample may be carry-over from other donors' samples. The material was CD8+ T cells from cultured PBMCs, obtained from culture after CMV antigen stimulation. This chain connects TRBV28 to TRBJ2-7; D is uncertain. Here the CDR3 DNA reads TGTGCCAGCAGTACCGGATCGAACGAGCAGTACTTC. Protein sequence: CASSTGSNEQYF.